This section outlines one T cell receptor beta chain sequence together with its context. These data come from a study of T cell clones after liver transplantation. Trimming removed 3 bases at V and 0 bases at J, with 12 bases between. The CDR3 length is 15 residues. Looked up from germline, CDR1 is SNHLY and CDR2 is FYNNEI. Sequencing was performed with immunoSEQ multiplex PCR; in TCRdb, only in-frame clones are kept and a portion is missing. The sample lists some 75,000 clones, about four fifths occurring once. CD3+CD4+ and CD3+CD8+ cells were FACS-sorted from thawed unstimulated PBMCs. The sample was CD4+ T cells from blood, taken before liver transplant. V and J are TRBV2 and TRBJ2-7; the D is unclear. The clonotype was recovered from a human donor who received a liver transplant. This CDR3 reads CASSDEQMSSYEQYF. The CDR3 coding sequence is TGTGCCAGCAGTGACGAGCAGATGAGCTCCTACGAGCAGTACTTC.